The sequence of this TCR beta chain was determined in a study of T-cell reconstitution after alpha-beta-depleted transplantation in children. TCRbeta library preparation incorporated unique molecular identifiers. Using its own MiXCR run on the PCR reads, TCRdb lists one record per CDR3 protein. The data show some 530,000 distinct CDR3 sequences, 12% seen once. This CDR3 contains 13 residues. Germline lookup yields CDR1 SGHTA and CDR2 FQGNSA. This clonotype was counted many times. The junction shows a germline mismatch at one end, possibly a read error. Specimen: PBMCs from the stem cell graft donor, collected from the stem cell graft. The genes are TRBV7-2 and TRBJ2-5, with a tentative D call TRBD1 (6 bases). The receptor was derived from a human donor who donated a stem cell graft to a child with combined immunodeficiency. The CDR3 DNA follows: TGCGCCAGCAGCTTGGCCAGGGGAGAGACCCAGTACTTC. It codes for CASSLARGETQYF.